One sample yielded the 31 T cell receptor beta chains listed below, sequenced in a study of OX40 agonist ivuxolimab in advanced cancers. Profiling relied on immunoSEQ multiplex PCR, and the TCRdb table lists in-frame clones only, not all of them. The table records around 92,000 clones, less than 95% of them present only once. The sequences come from CD4+ or CD8+ T cells sorted from blood, collected in a trial of the OX40 agonist ivuxolimab. The receptor set was obtained from an adult with an advanced solid tumor such as melanoma, head and neck, liver or kidney cancer.

This chain links TRBV5-4 with TRBJ1-2; 7 bases are a match to TRBD1. Germline V CDR1 and CDR2: SGHNT, YYREEE (reference sequence). This CDR3 comprises 17 residues. J gave up 4 bases and V 3 bases, and 15 bases lay outside the gene matches. The CDR3 loop reads CASSSYPRGARFYGYTF. CDR3 nucleotide sequence: TGTGCCAGCAGCTCTTACCCCAGGGGGGCGAGATTCTATGGCTACACCTTC.

To note about this clone: Its ends do not fully match the called genes, so a read error is possible. This sequence joins TRBV5-1 and TRBJ1-1; tentative D call: TRBD1 (6 bases). Germline V lookup: CDR1 SGHRS, CDR2 YFSETQ. This CDR3 has 13 residues. The CDR3 spells CASSPVGQPEAFF. The CDR3 region has the DNA TGTGCCAGCAGCCCAGTAGGACAGCCCGAAGCTTTCTTT.

This clone was detected only once. The chain is built from TRBV28 and TRBJ1-6, with D possibly matching TRBD1 (5 bases). Germline lookup yields CDR1 MDHEN and CDR2 SYDVKM. V lost 6 bases to trimming and J lost 5 bases, with 14 bases between them. This CDR3 comprises 15 residues. The CDR3 spells CASREQDRDNSPLHF. For the CDR3, the DNA is TGTGCCAGCAGGGAACAGGATAGAGATAATTCACCCCTCCACTTT.

The V call is TRBV19, the J call TRBJ2-5; TRBD1 matches 7 bases. Per the germline V gene, CDR1 is LNHDA and CDR2 is SQIVND (reference sequence). Trimming cost V 5 bases and J 7 bases; bases outside gene matches: 13. The CDR3 contains 15 residues. CDR3 region: CASSGAGTAARTQYF. In nucleotides, the CDR3 is TGTGCCAGTAGTGGCGCCGGGACAGCTGCTCGGACCCAGTACTTC.

The sample holds one count of this clone. This chain links TRBV2 with TRBJ1-1; the D gene is possibly TRBD1 (6 bases). This CDR3 has 14 residues. The germline V and J ends were trimmed by 7 bases and 3 bases, with 15 bases remaining between them. The germline V gene has CDR1 SNHLY and CDR2 FYNNEI. The CDR3 DNA reads TGTGCCAGCACTAACCAGGGGTTGGACACTGAAGCTTTCTTT. It yields the protein CASTNQGLDTEAFF.

The V and J genes are TRBV5-4 and TRBJ2-7; unclear D gene. V lost 5 bases and J lost 0, with 12 bases in between. This CDR3 contains 14 residues. Germline CDR1 SGHNT, CDR2 YYREEE (reference sequence). The CDR3 spells CASRADASSYEQYF. The CDR3 DNA follows: TGTGCCAGCAGGGCGGACGCTAGCTCCTACGAGCAGTACTTC.

This chain connects TRBV30 to TRBJ2-4; a weak D match, TRBD2 (6 bases). The CDR3 has 16 residues. The germline V and J ends were trimmed by 8 bases and 0 bases, with 20 bases remaining between them. Germline V gives CDR1 GTSNPN, CDR2 SVGIG (reference sequence). CDR3: CALGRFGGLAKNIQYF. CDR3 bases: TGTGCCCTGGGGAGATTCGGAGGGCTAGCCAAAAACATTCAGTACTTC. Drawing the rest from reference TRBV30 and TRBJ2-4, the complete variable domain is SQTIHQWPATLVQPVGSPLSLECTVEGTSNPNLYWYRQAAGRGLQLLFYSVGIGQISSEVPQNLSASRPQDRQFILSSKKLLLSDSGFYLCALGRFGGLAKNIQYFGAGTRLSVL.

The DNA for the CDR3 is TGTGCCAGCAGTTTATCCCGAACCGAGACCCAGTACTTC. This codes for CASSLSRTETQYF. The chain carries TRBV27 and TRBJ2-5; D unclear. The V and J ends lost 0 bases and 5 bases respectively, with 7 bases between them. CDR3 length: 13 residues. In germline, CDR1 is MNHEY, CDR2 SMNVEV (reference sequence).

Worth noting for this clone: Other nucleotide sequences from this sample produce the same CDR3. V is TRBV18 and J is TRBJ1-3; D is perhaps TRBD1 (5 bases). The CDR3 consists of 15 residues. Per the germline V gene, CDR1 is KGHSH and CDR2 is LQKENI. Trimming cost V 3 bases and J 0 bases, with 9 bases left between them. The chain's CDR3 is CASSPPGSSGNTIYF. Written as DNA, the CDR3 is TGTGCCAGCTCACCCCCAGGGAGCTCTGGAAACACCATATATTTT.

This sequence joins TRBV27 and TRBJ2-1; D might be TRBD1 or TRBD2, each matching 7 bases. Germline values: CDR1 MNHEY, CDR2 SMNVEV (reference sequence). Trimming shortened V by 3 bases and J by 5 bases, and 11 bases separated the two germline ends. There are 14 residues in the CDR3. Written as DNA, the CDR3 is TGTGCCAGCAGTTTCAGGGGGGGTAACAATGAGCAGTTCTTC. Translating it yields CASSFRGGNNEQFF.

The genes are TRBV6-6 and TRBJ1-2; no firm D call. Trimming left V 5 bases short and J 8 bases short, with 9 bases between. Germline-derived CDR1 and CDR2 are MNHNY and SVGAGI (reference sequence). The CDR3 consists of 11 residues. The CDR3 sequence: CASSHAGGYTF. In nucleotides, the CDR3 is TGTGCCAGCAGTCATGCAGGCGGCTACACCTTC.

The chain employs TRBV5-1 and TRBJ2-7, with 9 positions matching TRBD1. The CDR3 is 15 residues long. J gave up 2 bases and V 4 bases, and 7 bases lay outside the gene matches. The germline gives CDR1 SGHRS, CDR2 YFSETQ. CDR3 loop: CASSQTGGATYEQYF. For the CDR3, the DNA is TGCGCCAGCAGCCAGACAGGGGGAGCCACCTACGAGCAGTACTTC.

This clone was recorded once. The chain links TRBV4-1 to TRBJ2-5; D is possibly TRBD1 (5 bases). The length of the CDR3 is 14 residues. CDR1 MGHRA and CDR2 YSYEKL come from the germline V gene. The ends were cut back, 4 bases at V and 1 base at J, with 10 bases in the middle. The CDR3 spells CASSRPDTQETQYF. CDR3 nucleotide sequence: TGCGCCAGCAGCCGCCCGGACACCCAAGAGACCCAGTACTTC.

The V call is TRBV7-9, the J call TRBJ1-6, with D possibly being TRBD1 (5 bases). V was clipped by 0 bases and J by 7 bases, with 10 bases between them. This CDR3 has 15 amino acids. The germline gives CDR1 SEHNR, CDR2 FQNEAQ (reference sequence). In DNA form, the CDR3 reads TGTGCCAGCAGCTTAGCCGCAGGGCCAAATTCACCCCTCCACTTT. Protein sequence: CASSLAAGPNSPLHF.

Points on this clone: The junction departs from germline at one end; a sequencing error may be responsible. The chain combines TRBV9 with TRBJ2-7, with 9 bases aligning to TRBD1. Germline CDR1 and CDR2: SGDLS and YYNGEE. The CDR3 loop spans 16 amino acids. The DNA for the CDR3 is TGTGCCAGCATCGTAGGGGTACCGGGACAGGGCTACGAGCAGTACTTC. Protein: CASIVGVPGQGYEQYF.

This clone was counted once. The chain has TRBV27 and TRBJ1-2; D is unresolved. The V gene's germline CDR1 is MNHEY and CDR2 SMNVEV (reference sequence). This CDR3 has 14 residues. V was trimmed by 4 bases and J by 2 bases, leaving 11 bases between them. The CDR3, as DNA: TGTGCCAGCAGTTATGACACTGGGAACTATGGCTACACCTTC. This encodes CASSYDTGNYGYTF.

V usage is TRBV6-6 and J usage is TRBJ1-2; TRBD1 aligns across 7 bases. The CDR3 is 13 amino acids. Trimming cost V 6 bases and J 4 bases; bases outside gene matches: 5. Looked up from germline, CDR1 is MNHNY and CDR2 is SVGAGI (reference sequence). The CDR3 DNA reads TGTGCCAGCAGAGAAGGGACAGTCTATGGCTACACCTTC. Translating gives CASREGTVYGYTF.

The chain couples TRBV2 to TRBJ1-5; D may be TRBD1 (5 bases). Germline V gives CDR1 SNHLY, CDR2 FYNNEI. Trimming took 6 bases from V and 1 from J, leaving 13 bases between them. CDR3 length equals 15 residues. The CDR3 nucleotides read TGTGCCAGCAGGGGACGCGGGGCGAGCAATCAGCCCCAGCATTTT. Encoded protein: CASRGRGASNQPQHF.

The chain couples TRBV7-2 to TRBJ2-7, with TRBD2 identical over 8 bases. The germline gives CDR1 SGHTA, CDR2 FQGNSA. V was pared by 1 base and J by 0 bases, with 5 bases of the junction left unmatched. This CDR3 spans 16 amino acids. In DNA form, the CDR3 reads TGTGCCAGCAGCTTAGGGCCTAGCGGGTTCTCCTACGAGCAGTACTTC. This encodes CASSLGPSGFSYEQYF.

Turning to this clone: Other DNA sequences from this sample encode an identical CDR3 as well. The chain combines TRBV9 with TRBJ1-2; D not resolved. The CDR3 has 12 amino acids. Germline assignment: CDR1 SGDLS and CDR2 YYNGEE. The germline V and J ends were trimmed by 2 bases and 4 bases, with 6 bases remaining between them. CDR3 bases: TGTGCCAGCAGCGTCAGCCGCTATGGCTACACCTTC. It specifies CASSVSRYGYTF.

This chain uses TRBV19 with TRBJ2-2; 14 nucleotides match TRBD2. The CDR3 spans 18 residues. Germline CDR1 reads LNHDA; CDR2 reads SQIVND (reference sequence). V lost 6 bases, J lost 1 base, and 7 bases stayed unmatched. CDR3 in DNA: TGTGCCAGTAGACTCGGACTAGCGGGGGGTCTGAACACCGGGGAGCTGTTTTTT. The encoded protein is CASRLGLAGGLNTGELFF.

This clone came up a few times. The chain is built from TRBV6-1 and TRBJ1-5; the D gene is possibly TRBD1 (5 bases). Per the germline V gene, CDR1 is MNHNS and CDR2 is SASEGT. The CDR3 extends over 14 amino acids. With 0 bases removed from V and 3 bases from J, the gap between germline ends came to 6 bases. The CDR3 loop reads CASSEAGLNQPQHF. CDR3 DNA: TGTGCCAGCAGTGAAGCGGGGCTCAATCAGCCCCAGCATTTT.

The chain recombines TRBV27 with TRBJ1-5; 8 positions agree with TRBD1. The CDR3 is 15 residues long. Germline CDR1 and CDR2: MNHEY and SMNVEV (reference sequence). The trim removed 4 bases at V and 5 bases at J, leaving 7 bases unmatched. The CDR3 region is CASSSQGAPDQPQHF. As DNA, the CDR3 is TGTGCCAGCAGTTCCCAGGGGGCCCCGGATCAGCCCCAGCATTTT.

The chain carries TRBV5-6 and TRBJ2-5; 10 bases line up with TRBD1. V lost 3 bases and J lost 5; bases outside the gene matches: 7. The CDR3 has 15 amino acids. Germline V CDR1 and CDR2: SGHDT, YYEEEE. The CDR3 sequence: CASSSLDRGAETQYF. Here the CDR3 DNA reads TGTGCCAGCAGCTCATTGGACAGGGGGGCTGAGACCCAGTACTTC.

The chain links TRBV5-6 to TRBJ2-1; 7 positions match TRBD1. Per the germline V gene, CDR1 is SGHDT and CDR2 is YYEEEE. V lost 4 bases to trimming and J lost 0 bases; unmatched junction nucleotides: 10. CDR3 size: 17 residues. CDR3 protein: CASSLNTGVTSYNEQFF. CDR3 coding DNA: TGTGCCAGCAGCCTAAATACAGGGGTAACCTCCTACAATGAGCAGTTCTTC.

This rearrangement joins TRBV6-6 to TRBJ1-1; D is unresolved. Germline-derived CDR1 and CDR2 are MNHNY and SVGAGI (reference sequence). V dropped 6 bases and J dropped 1 base, with 12 bases sitting between them. This CDR3 spans 14 amino acids. The CDR3 DNA reads TGTGCCAGCAGGTACCCGAGGGAGAACACTGAAGCTTTCTTT. Encoded protein: CASRYPRENTEAFF.

The chain is built from TRBV7-8 and TRBJ1-1, with D possibly matching TRBD1 (5 bases). V was cut by 0 bases and J by 2 bases, with 25 bases left in between. CDR1 and CDR2 from the germline V gene are SGHVS and FQNEAQ. The CDR3 spans 20 residues. CDR3 in amino acids: CASSLAFLMGWGSANTEAFF. In DNA form, the CDR3 reads TGTGCCAGCAGCTTAGCCTTTTTGATGGGATGGGGGTCGGCAAACACTGAAGCTTTCTTT.

V and J are TRBV5-1 and TRBJ1-5; maybe TRBD1 (5 bases). Germline CDR1 is SGHRS and CDR2 is YFSETQ. V was cut by 0 bases and J by 7 bases, with 11 bases left in between. The CDR3 has 14 residues. CDR3 in amino acids: CASSLAGERQPQHF. CDR3 nucleotide sequence: TGCGCCAGCAGCTTGGCGGGGGAACGGCAGCCCCAGCATTTT.

The V call is TRBV6-5, the J call TRBJ2-7; possible D gene TRBD1, 5 bases. The CDR3 is 12 amino acids. Germline loops: CDR1 MNHEY, CDR2 SVGAGI. Between the trimmed V and J ends, which lost 6 bases and 8 bases, there was a span of 14 bases. The CDR3 loop is CASSPGHRKQYF. In nucleotides, the CDR3 is TGTGCCAGCAGCCCCGGACACCGTAAGCAGTACTTC.

The chain carries TRBV7-2 and TRBJ2-5, with D possibly matching TRBD2 (6 bases). The length of the CDR3 is 16 residues. Trimming removed 0 bases from V and 1 base from J, with 12 bases in between. Germline CDR1 and CDR2: SGHTA and FQGNSA. Here the CDR3 reads CASSLAIVGGQETQYF. The CDR3 nucleotides are TGTGCCAGCAGCTTAGCGATAGTGGGGGGCCAAGAGACCCAGTACTTC.

J is TRBJ2-1 and V is TRBV11-3; maybe TRBD1 (6 bases). This CDR3 is 13 amino acids long. Deletions cut 1 base from V and 10 bases from J, with 11 bases between. Germline V gene sequence: CDR1 SGHNT, CDR2 YENEEA. CDR3 in amino acids: CASSLAQGGEQFF. The CDR3 coding sequence is TGTGCCAGCAGCTTAGCACAGGGCGGAGAGCAGTTCTTC.